This is a list of T cell receptor beta chains from one sample in a study of cytomegalovirus exposure and HLA in healthy donors. Profiling relied on immunoSEQ multiplex PCR, and the TCRdb table lists in-frame clones only, not all of them. Among about 130,000 clones listed, 70% to 90% were seen once. The sequencing sample was made of PBMCs. These receptors came from a woman in her twenties or thirties in good health and CMV-seropositive. Each CDR3 is given with its conserved first and last residue. D genes are given only for firm matches. Expanded clones are given a class, and other clones once, few, many or no size at all.

D: TRBD1
V: TRBV25-1
size: -
J: TRBJ2-1
length: 15
CDR3: CASSEPGQPNNEQFF
DNA: TGTGCCAGCAGTGAACCGGGACAGCCGAACAATGAGCAGTTCTTC

D: TRBD1
V: TRBV7-2
size: -
J: TRBJ1-1
length: 17
CDR3: CASSIRDRGLLNTEAFF
DNA: TGTGCCAGCAGCATCCGGGACAGGGGTCTTCTGAACACTGAAGCTTTCTTT

D: -
V: TRBV7-9
size: once
J: TRBJ1-4
length: 12
CDR3: CALGGVYEKLFF
DNA: TGTGCCTTGGGGGGAGTATATGAAAAACTGTTTTTT

D: TRBD2
V: TRBV29-1
size: -
J: TRBJ2-1
length: 13
CDR3: CRPAGGPTNEQFF
DNA: TGCAGACCCGCGGGAGGGCCTACGAATGAGCAGTTCTTC

D: -
V: TRBV7-9
size: -
J: TRBJ1-1
length: 13
CDR3: CASSFPLNTEAFF
DNA: TGTGCCAGCAGCTTTCCCTTGAACACTGAAGCTTTCTTT

D: -
V: TRBV4-1
size: once
J: TRBJ2-7
length: 15
CDR3: CASSSTRDWPYEQYF
DNA: TGCGCCAGCAGCTCCACCCGGGACTGGCCCTACGAGCAGTACTTC

D: TRBD1
V: TRBV7-2
size: few
J: TRBJ1-4
length: 16
CDR3: CASSNQPGQTNEKLFF
DNA: TGTGCCAGCAGCAATCAACCGGGACAGACTAATGAAAAACTGTTTTTT

D: TRBD1
V: TRBV10-1
size: -
J: TRBJ2-2
length: 14
CDR3: CASSRDRGTGELFF
DNA: TGCGCCAGCAGTCGAGACAGGGGCACCGGGGAGCTGTTTTTT

D: TRBD2
V: TRBV19
size: -
J: TRBJ2-3
length: 16
CDR3: CASSISSGGGTDTQYF
DNA: TGTGCCAGTAGTATATCTAGCGGGGGAGGCACAGATACGCAGTATTTT

D: TRBD2
V: TRBV25-1
size: -
J: TRBJ2-7
length: 15
CDR3: CASSAWLAGDYEQYF
DNA: TGTGCCAGCAGTGCCTGGCTAGCGGGAGACTACGAGCAGTACTTC

D: -
V: TRBV11-3
size: -
J: TRBJ1-1
length: 16
CDR3: CASSLVVGTRCTEAFF
DNA: TGTGCCAGCAGCTTAGTTGTAGGGACAAGGTGTACTGAAGCTTTCTTT

D: TRBD2
V: TRBV9
size: -
J: TRBJ2-7
length: 15
CDR3: CASSPGLAISYEQYF
DNA: TGTGCCAGCAGCCCAGGACTAGCGATAAGCTACGAGCAGTACTTC

D: -
V: TRBV29-1
size: -
J: TRBJ2-7
length: 13
CDR3: CSVARLSSYEQYF
DNA: TGCAGCGTTGCACGCCTGAGCTCCTACGAGCAGTACTTC

D: TRBD2
V: TRBV5-1
size: -
J: TRBJ2-5
length: 15
CDR3: CASSRSGGAEETQYF
DNA: TGCGCCAGCTCGAGAAGCGGGGGGGCCGAAGAGACCCAGTACTTC

D: TRBD2
V: TRBV9
size: -
J: TRBJ2-4
length: 19
CDR3: CASSVDPLAGDSAKNIQYF
DNA: TGTGCCAGCAGCGTAGACCCTCTAGCGGGAGATTCCGCCAAAAACATTCAGTACTTC

D: -
V: TRBV5-1
size: -
J: TRBJ1-2
length: 14
CDR3: CASSPRGSNYGYTF
DNA: TGCGCCAGCAGCCCTAGGGGATCCAACTATGGCTACACCTTC

D: -
V: TRBV5-8
size: -
J: TRBJ1-2
length: 13
CDR3: CASSPIHSYGYTF
DNA: TGTGCCAGCAGCCCGATACATTCCTATGGCTACACCTTC

D: TRBD2
V: TRBV7-6
size: -
J: TRBJ2-2
length: 15
CDR3: CASSSSGRAVGELFF
DNA: TGTGCCAGCAGCTCGAGCGGGAGGGCCGTCGGGGAGCTGTTTTTT

D: -
V: TRBV27
size: -
J: TRBJ2-1
length: 16
CDR3: CASGALAESSYNEQFF
DNA: TGTGCCAGCGGAGCTTTAGCGGAGAGCTCCTACAATGAGCAGTTCTTC

D: -
V: TRBV18
size: -
J: TRBJ1-1
length: 13
CDR3: CASSPQGLGEAFF
DNA: TGTGCCAGCTCACCTCAGGGATTGGGTGAAGCTTTCTTT

D: -
V: TRBV11-2
size: -
J: TRBJ1-2
length: 14
CDR3: CASSLSGISYGYTF
DNA: TGTGCCAGCAGCTTATCAGGGATCAGCTATGGCTACACCTTC

D: TRBD2
V: TRBV11-3
size: once
J: TRBJ2-1
length: 14
CDR3: CASSFSGRGDEQFF
DNA: TGTGCCAGCAGCTTTAGCGGGAGAGGGGATGAGCAGTTCTTC

D: TRBD1
V: TRBV2
size: -
J: TRBJ2-6
length: 14
CDR3: CASSTGAGANVLTF
DNA: TGTGCCAGCAGTACAGGGGCTGGGGCCAACGTCCTGACTTTC

D: -
V: TRBV6-1
size: -
J: TRBJ2-7
length: 13
CDR3: CASSEEGQGLRYF
DNA: TGTGCCAGCAGTGAAGAGGGACAAGGCCTGCGGTACTTC

D: TRBD1
V: TRBV6-5
size: -
J: TRBJ1-5
length: 14
CDR3: CASRVDRGNQPQHF
DNA: TGTGCCAGCAGGGTCGACAGGGGCAATCAGCCCCAGCATTTT

D: -
V: TRBV9
size: once
J: TRBJ1-1
length: 18
CDR3: CASSVALSPGVGLTEAFF
DNA: TGTGCCAGCAGCGTAGCTCTGTCACCAGGGGTAGGATTAACTGAAGCTTTCTTT

D: -
V: TRBV5-6
size: -
J: TRBJ2-7
length: 15
CDR3: CASSLVRGSSYEQYF
DNA: TGTGCCAGCAGCTTGGTCAGGGGCAGCTCCTACGAGCAGTACTTC

D: TRBD1
V: TRBV5-4
size: -
J: TRBJ2-7
length: 15
CDR3: CASSFKTGDSYEQYF
DNA: TGTGCCAGCAGCTTTAAGACAGGGGACTCCTACGAGCAGTACTTC